This T cell receptor (beta chain) stems from a study of blood T cell repertoires in COVID-19. Study-wide context: T cells, B-cell-depleted T cells, or PBMCs provided the cDNA or gDNA that served as material.

Repertoires were generated with immunoSEQ multiplex PCR, while TCRdb's copy carries only in-frame clones and drops some. The sample has about 200,000 clones, roughly 82% seen once. The CDR3 extends over 15 amino acids. Germline V lookup: CDR1 SGHRS, CDR2 YFSETQ. V lost 0 bases and J lost 0, with 9 bases in between. The clonotype originates from a man aged 40-49 years who had recovered from COVID-19. The chain recombines TRBV5-1 with TRBJ1-1; D call uncertain. The sample taken for sequencing was PBMCs or T cells enriched from blood (not recorded which). This CDR3 is CASSLDSRVNTEAFF. In DNA, the CDR3 is TGCGCCAGCAGCTTGGACAGTCGAGTGAACACTGAAGCTTTCTTT.